The T cell receptor beta chain described here comes from a study of blood T cell repertoires in COVID-19. As originally analysed: Cell counts per sample came from amplifying reference gene primers. Profiling relied on immunoSEQ multiplex PCR, and the TCRdb table lists in-frame clones only, not all of them. V and J calls and clone size follow that table, whereas D and trimming were derived from the DNA. The sample includes about 90,000 clones, approximately 80% of them seen just once. This CDR3 comprises 13 residues. With V trimmed by 3 bases and J by 13 bases, 9 bases remained unmatched. In germline, CDR1 is SGHTA, CDR2 FQGTGA.

The receptor was derived from a human donor in a cohort sampled during active COVID-19. The sample taken for sequencing was peripheral blood. This chain links TRBV7-3 with TRBJ2-5, with 9 bases aligning to TRBD2. This chain's CDR3 is CASSFTGTSRVYF. The CDR3 coding sequence is TGTGCCAGCAGCTTCACCGGGACTAGCCGGGTGTACTTC. Filled out from reference TRBV7-3 and TRBJ2-5, the complete variable domain reads GAGVSQTPSNKVTEKGKYVELRCDPISGHTALYWYRQSLGQGPEFLIYFQGTGAADDSGLPNDRFFAVRPEGSVSTLKIQRTERGDSAVYLCASSFTGTSRVYFGPGTRLLVL.